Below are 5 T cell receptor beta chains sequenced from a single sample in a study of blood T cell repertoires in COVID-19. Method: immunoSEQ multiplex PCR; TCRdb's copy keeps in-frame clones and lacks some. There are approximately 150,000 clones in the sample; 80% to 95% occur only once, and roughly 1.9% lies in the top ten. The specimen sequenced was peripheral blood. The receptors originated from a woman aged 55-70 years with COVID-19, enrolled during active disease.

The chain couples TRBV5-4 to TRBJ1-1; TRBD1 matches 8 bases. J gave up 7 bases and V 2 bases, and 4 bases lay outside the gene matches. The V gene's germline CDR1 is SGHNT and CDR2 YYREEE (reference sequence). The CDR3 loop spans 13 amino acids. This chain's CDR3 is CASSFRGRGEAFF. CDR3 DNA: TGTGCCAGCAGCTTCAGGGGGCGAGGTGAAGCTTTCTTT.

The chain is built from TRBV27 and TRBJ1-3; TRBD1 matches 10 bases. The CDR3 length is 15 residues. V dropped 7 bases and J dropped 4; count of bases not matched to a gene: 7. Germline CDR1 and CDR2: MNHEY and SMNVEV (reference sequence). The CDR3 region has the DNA TGTGCCAGCATCGACAGGGGGCCAGCAGGAAACACCATATATTTT. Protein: CASIDRGPAGNTIYF.

Here the CDR3 DNA reads TGCGCCAGCAGCTTTGGGACAGGGAATGGGCCCCAGCATTTT. Amino acids: CASSFGTGNGPQHF. V and J are TRBV5-1 and TRBJ1-5, with 9 positions matching TRBD1. Losses at the gene ends were 2 bases for V and 9 bases for J; bases not matched to a gene: 6. Per the germline V gene, CDR1 is SGHRS and CDR2 is YFSETQ. The CDR3 runs to 14 residues.

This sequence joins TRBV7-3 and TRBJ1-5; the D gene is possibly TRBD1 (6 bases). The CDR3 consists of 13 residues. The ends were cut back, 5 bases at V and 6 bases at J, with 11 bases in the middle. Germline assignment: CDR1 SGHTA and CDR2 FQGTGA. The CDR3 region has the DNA TGTGCCAGCAGCCCGTTCAGGGGTCAGCCCCAGCATTTT. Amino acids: CASSPFRGQPQHF.

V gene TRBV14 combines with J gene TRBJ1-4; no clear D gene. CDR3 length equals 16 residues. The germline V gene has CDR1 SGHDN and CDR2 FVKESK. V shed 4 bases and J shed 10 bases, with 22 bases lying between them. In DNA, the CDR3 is TGTGCCAGCAGCCCCCCCCGGGGAGGCCCAAGGGTAAAACTGTTTTTT. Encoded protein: CASSPPRGGPRVKLFF. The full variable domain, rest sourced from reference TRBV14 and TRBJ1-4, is EAGVTQFPSHSVIEKGQTVTLRCDPISGHDNLYWYRRVMGKEIKFLLHFVKESKQDESGMPNNRFLAERTGGTYSTLKVQPAELEDSGVYFCASSPPRGGPRVKLFFGSGTQLSVL.